These 25 T cell receptor beta chains were all obtained from the same sample, sequenced in a study of T-cell reconstitution after alpha-beta-depleted transplantation in children. Library preparation (for TCRbeta) was performed with unique molecular identifiers. TCRdb reanalysed the PCR reads using MiXCR and keeps one entry per CDR3 protein. Of about 540,000 distinct CDR3 sequences listed, about 17% were seen once; the top ten hold 3% to 3.5%. The specimen was PBMCs from the stem cell graft donor, collected from the stem cell graft. These receptors originate from a human donor who donated a stem cell graft to a child with acute lymphoblastic leukemia.

The chain recombines TRBV20-1 with TRBJ2-2; no firm D call. This CDR3 has 15 residues. Trimming shortened V by 0 bases and J by 1 base, and 9 bases separated the two germline ends. CDR1 is DFQATT and CDR2 is SNEGSKA in the germline V gene (reference sequence). The CDR3 protein is CSARDRVVNTGELFF. CDR3 nucleotide sequence: TGCAGTGCTAGAGATCGAGTAGTGAACACCGGGGAGCTGTTTTTT.

This chain links TRBV3-1 with TRBJ1-5, with 8 bases that match TRBD1. V lost 1 base and J lost 4; bases outside the gene matches: 3. The germline CDR1 and CDR2 sequences are LGHDT and YNNKEL (reference sequence). The CDR3 loop spans 15 amino acids. The CDR3 bases are TGTGCCAGCAGCCAAGTACAGGGGGTTAATCAGCCCCAGCATTTT. Residues: CASSQVQGVNQPQHF. Using reference TRBV3-1 and TRBJ1-5 for the parts outside the CDR3, the full variable domain is DTAVSQTPKYLVTQMGNDKSIKCEQNLGHDTMYWYKQDSKKFLKIMFSYNNKELIINETVPNRFSPKSPDKAHLNLHINSLELGDSAVYFCASSQVQGVNQPQHFGDGTRLSIL.

This clonotype was observed a few times. The rearrangement uses TRBV2 and TRBJ1-1; D possibly corresponds to TRBD1 (5 bases). Germline values: CDR1 SNHLY, CDR2 FYNNEI. The CDR3 is made up of 14 amino acids. Deletions cut 6 bases from V and 1 base from J, with 12 bases between. CDR3 nucleotides: TGTGCCAGCAGCGTCCAGGGCCCGAACACTGAAGCTTTCTTT. Encoded protein: CASSVQGPNTEAFF.

The chain links TRBV4-1 to TRBJ1-5; possibly TRBD1 for D (6 bases). This CDR3 is built from 15 residues. From germline, CDR1 is MGHRA and CDR2 YSYEKL. Between the trimmed V and J ends, which lost 1 base and 1 base, there was a span of 8 bases. The CDR3, as DNA: TGCGCCAGCAGCCAAGCGGACAGAAGCAATCAGCCCCAGCATTTT. Translating it yields CASSQADRSNQPQHF.

This clonotype was found a few times. The V call is TRBV5-4, the J call TRBJ2-7; 8 bases agree with TRBD2. V shed 1 base, J shed 2 bases, and the junction held 2 bases outside the gene matches. In germline, CDR1 is SGHNT, CDR2 YYREEE (reference sequence). The CDR3 is 14 amino acids. CDR3 loop: CASSLLAGTYEQYF. CDR3 in DNA: TGTGCCAGCAGCTTGTTAGCGGGAACCTACGAGCAGTACTTC.

This clonotype was observed at least ten times. The rearrangement uses TRBV27 and TRBJ2-7, with 7 bases that match TRBD1. With 1 base clipped from V and 4 bases from J, the junction kept 7 bases outside the gene matches. This CDR3 comprises 15 residues. Germline CDR1 is MNHEY and CDR2 is SMNVEV (reference sequence). The CDR3 here is CASSLWTGGEYEQYF. CDR3 coding DNA: TGTGCCAGCAGTTTATGGACAGGCGGTGAATACGAGCAGTACTTC.

The V call is TRBV10-3, the J call TRBJ2-4, with D perhaps TRBD2 (6 bases). The CDR3 has 16 amino acids. Trimming removed 4 bases at V and 0 bases at J, with 13 bases between. Germline V lookup: CDR1 ENHRY, CDR2 SYGVKD. CDR3 in amino acids: CAISGEATLAKNIQYF. The CDR3 DNA reads TGTGCCATCAGTGGGGAGGCAACCCTAGCCAAAAACATTCAGTACTTC.

V and J are TRBV5-6 and TRBJ2-7, with 10 bases matching TRBD1. V lost 2 bases to trimming and J lost 5 bases; unmatched junction nucleotides: 4. The CDR3 is 14 amino acids. From germline, CDR1 is SGHDT and CDR2 YYEEEE. The CDR3 DNA reads as TGTGCCAGCAGCTTCGGGACAGGGGTAAACGAGCAGTACTTC. Its protein is CASSFGTGVNEQYF.

This chain connects TRBV11-2 to TRBJ2-1; perhaps TRBD2 as D (5 bases). Germline lookup yields CDR1 SGHAT and CDR2 FQNNGV. Trimming removed 4 bases at V and 4 bases at J, with 17 bases between. This CDR3 has 16 residues. The CDR3 here is CASSSFSVRIYNEQFF. Here the CDR3 DNA reads TGTGCCAGCAGCTCGTTTAGCGTGAGAATTTACAATGAGCAGTTCTTC.

CDR3 protein: CASSVEGRGRYNEQFF. The CDR3 coding sequence is TGTGCCAGCAGCGTAGAGGGGCGGGGTCGATACAATGAGCAGTTCTTC. The chain uses TRBV9 and TRBJ2-1; perhaps TRBD2 as D (6 bases). CDR3 length: 16 amino acids. The germline V and J ends were trimmed by 0 bases and 4 bases, with 14 bases remaining between them. Looked up from germline, CDR1 is SGDLS and CDR2 is YYNGEE.

Of note for this clonotype: A read error may account for a junction end that differs from germline. The CDR3: CASSGGGTGDIGSF. The CDR3, as DNA: TGTGCCAGCAGTGGAGGCGGGACAGGAGATATCGGGTCCTTC. The rearrangement uses TRBV25-1 and TRBJ1-2, with TRBD1 matching over 8 bases. This CDR3 has 14 residues. Germline lookup yields CDR1 MGHDK and CDR2 SYGVNS.

As concerns this clonotype: At one end the junction does not follow the germline gene, possibly because of a read error. The chain joins TRBV12-3 or TRBV12-4 to TRBJ1-4; possibly TRBD1 for D (5 bases). The length of the CDR3 is 12 residues. The CDR3 nucleotides are TGTGCCAGCAGTTTAGGAACAGGTTTCTCCGCTTTT. It codes for CASSLGTGFSAF.

The chain combines TRBV29-1 with TRBJ2-7; 9 bases agree with TRBD1. Germline V gives CDR1 SQVTM, CDR2 ANQGSEA. With V trimmed by 4 bases and J by 3 bases, 10 bases remained unmatched. CDR3 length: 15 amino acids. The CDR3 DNA is TGCAGCGTTGTAGGACCCGGGACAGGGTTCTACGAGCAGTACTTC. Translated, it gives CSVVGPGTGFYEQYF.

The gene calls are TRBV7-9 and TRBJ1-2, with TRBD1 matching over 7 bases. Unmatched junction bases numbered 7, after V lost 0 bases and J lost 3 bases. Germline lookup yields CDR1 SEHNR and CDR2 FQNEAQ (reference sequence). The CDR3 sequence is 16 residues long. The CDR3 loop is CASSLAGQGDDYGYTF. CDR3 in DNA: TGTGCCAGCAGCTTAGCGGGGCAGGGGGATGACTATGGCTACACCTTC.

This clonotype was seen only a few times. This sequence joins TRBV12-3 or TRBV12-4 and TRBJ2-1, with a possible D match to TRBD1 (5 bases). The CDR3 totals 15 residues. Trimming removed 7 bases from V and 7 bases from J, with 20 bases in between. CDR3 DNA: TGTGCCAGCAACGCGTTACAACAGGTTCGGAATGAGCAGTTCTTC. Protein product: CASNALQQVRNEQFF.

The rearrangement links TRBV5-6 to TRBJ2-1, with 8 bases aligning to TRBD1. The germline gives CDR1 SGHDT, CDR2 YYEEEE. There are 13 residues in the CDR3. With 4 bases clipped from V and 8 bases from J, the junction kept 5 bases outside the gene matches. CDR3 region: CASSVDRGDEQFF. The CDR3 DNA reads as TGTGCCAGCAGCGTCGACAGGGGCGATGAGCAGTTCTTC.

This clonotype turned up a few times. This chain joins TRBV5-1 and TRBJ1-1, with a possible D match to TRBD1 (5 bases). The CDR3 has 14 amino acids. Germline V gene data show CDR1 as SGHRS and CDR2 as YFSETQ. Deletions cut 2 bases from V and 5 bases from J, with 13 bases between. The CDR3 here is CASSFGGGGTEAFF. The CDR3 region has the DNA TGCGCCAGCAGCTTCGGTGGCGGGGGTACTGAAGCTTTCTTT.

The chain combines TRBV5-1 with TRBJ2-7, with D possibly TRBD2 on 6 matching bases. Trimming took off 1 base at V and 6 bases at J, with 11 bases between the two ends. Germline V lookup: CDR1 SGHRS, CDR2 YFSETQ. This CDR3 has 13 amino acids. CDR3 coding DNA: TGCGCCAGCAGCTTGCTCTGGGGAGGCGAGCAGTACTTC. Its translation is CASSLLWGGEQYF.

This clonotype appeared a few times. The chain is built from TRBV2 and TRBJ1-4, with D tentatively TRBD1 (5 bases). CDR3 length: 14 amino acids. Germline loops: CDR1 SNHLY, CDR2 FYNNEI. V lost 8 bases and J 8 bases, leaving 18 bases between the germline ends. The CDR3: CASDGGGVEEKLFF. In DNA form, the CDR3 reads TGTGCCAGCGACGGCGGGGGGGTAGAAGAAAAACTGTTTTTT.

This clonotype was detected a few times. CDR3 DNA: TGCAGTGCTAGCCGCGATGGGGTTAACGAGCAGTACTTC. Its protein is CSASRDGVNEQYF. The rearrangement joins TRBV20-1 to TRBJ2-7; D not certain. CDR3 size: 13 residues. V gave up 3 bases and J gave up 5 bases, with 14 bases separating them. Germline lookup yields CDR1 DFQATT and CDR2 SNEGSKA (reference sequence).

The rearrangement links TRBV5-1 to TRBJ2-7; 7 nucleotides agree with TRBD2. V trimming: 1 base; J trimming: 3 bases; junction bases outside the gene matches: 10. This CDR3 comprises 16 residues. In germline, CDR1 is SGHRS, CDR2 YFSETQ. The CDR3 spells CASSLLPGGGLYEQYF. CDR3 sequence (DNA): TGCGCCAGCAGCTTGCTCCCGGGCGGGGGACTCTACGAGCAGTACTTC.

This clonotype was seen only a few times. The rearrangement joins TRBV7-3 to TRBJ2-7; 7 positions match TRBD1. The CDR3 is 15 amino acids. After removal of 2 bases from V and 3 bases from J, the junction contained 7 bases not matched to a gene. Germline CDR1 SGHTA, CDR2 FQGTGA. CDR3 sequence reads: CASSLGGTANYEQYF. In DNA, the CDR3 is TGTGCCAGCAGCTTAGGTGGGACAGCGAACTACGAGCAGTACTTC.

This clonotype was found a few times. J is TRBJ2-7 and V is TRBV28; 7 bases align to TRBD2. CDR3 length: 16 residues. The germline V gene encodes CDR1 MDHEN and CDR2 SYDVKM. V was pared by 1 base and J by 3 bases, with 9 bases of the junction left unmatched. The CDR3 DNA is TGTGCCAGCAGTTTATTTGGCGCTAGCGGACTCTACGAGCAGTACTTC. Residues: CASSLFGASGLYEQYF.

The chain joins TRBV21-1 to TRBJ1-2; the D call in the table, TRBD1, was not verified against the DNA. TRBV21-1 is noted as a pseudogene. The CDR3 loop spans 14 amino acids. CDR3 protein: CASSPGTGNYGYTF. The CDR3 nucleotides are TGTGCCAGCAGCCCGGGGACGGGGAACTATGGCTACACCTTC.

The chain links TRBV5-6 to TRBJ2-7; 8 nucleotides line up with TRBD1. This CDR3 contains 16 residues. Trimming cost V 2 bases and J 0 bases; bases outside gene matches: 7. Per the germline V gene, CDR1 is SGHDT and CDR2 is YYEEEE. The CDR3 loop is CASSFLQGAISYEQYF. The CDR3 DNA sequence: TGTGCCAGCAGCTTTTTGCAGGGGGCAATCTCCTACGAGCAGTACTTC.